This T cell receptor (beta chain) comes out of a study of CD8 T cells in ankylosing spondylitis. The germline V gene has CDR1 DFQATT and CDR2 SNEGSKA (reference sequence). There are 14 residues in the CDR3. J was trimmed by 6 bases and V by 4 bases; bases with no gene match: 6. TCRdb used MiXCR to reprocess the 5' RACE reads, holding one entry per CDR3 protein. Found here are some 240,000 distinct CDR3 sequences, 8% to 9.5% of them singletons; the top ten hold over 6.5%. Ten or more counts support this clonotype. As yet, its antigen is unknown. Study conclusions and caveats: Seemingly characteristic of ankylosing spondylitis blood was a TCR beta motif consisting of roughly 8 highly homologous variants.

Sequencing was carried out using blood, either unsorted or a sorted T cell fraction (not recorded which). The origin of this receptor is a male donor with ankylosing spondylitis or in good health (not recorded which). This chain joins TRBV20-1 and TRBJ2-3, with 11 bases fitting TRBD2. In nucleotides, the CDR3 is TGCAGTGCTACCCTAGCGGGGGGCGACGATACGCAGTATTTT. Protein product: CSATLAGGDDTQYF.